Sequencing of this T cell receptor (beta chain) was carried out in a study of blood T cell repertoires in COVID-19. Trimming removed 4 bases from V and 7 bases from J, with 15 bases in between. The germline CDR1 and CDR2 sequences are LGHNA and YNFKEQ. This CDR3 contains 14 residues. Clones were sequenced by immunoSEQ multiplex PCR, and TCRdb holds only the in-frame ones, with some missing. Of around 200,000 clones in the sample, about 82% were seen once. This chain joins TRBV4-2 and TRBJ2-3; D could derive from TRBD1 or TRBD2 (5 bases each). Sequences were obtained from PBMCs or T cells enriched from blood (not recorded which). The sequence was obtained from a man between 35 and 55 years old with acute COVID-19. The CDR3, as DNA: TGTGCCAGCAGCCGAGAGGGGAGCGGAAATACGCAGTATTTT. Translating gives CASSREGSGNTQYF.